These 16 T cell receptor beta chains originate from one sample sequenced in a study of T cells in Graves' hyperthyroidism and ophthalmopathy. Researchers took RNA transcripts and amplified the TCR beta CDR3 regions from them. The study used the HTBI primer set for a first-round RT-PCR of the TCR CDR3. TCRdb independently ran MiXCR on the multiplex PCR reads; one entry per CDR3 protein. The sample lists around 580,000 distinct CDR3 sequences; 40% to 55% were seen once. What was sequenced was peripheral blood or thyroid tissue (not recorded which). These receptors came from a woman younger than 35 with Graves' hyperthyroidism.

The chain joins TRBV20-1 to TRBJ2-7, with 10 bases identical to TRBD1. This CDR3 has 12 residues. CDR1 is DFQATT, CDR2 SNEGSKA, per germline (reference sequence). With V trimmed by 6 bases and J by 5 bases, 4 bases remained unmatched. This CDR3 is CSADRGPDEQYF. DNA of the CDR3: TGCAGTGCCGACAGGGGGCCTGACGAGCAGTACTTC.

This chain uses TRBV9 with TRBJ1-2; D call uncertain. Germline V gene data show CDR1 as SGDLS and CDR2 as YYNGEE. V lost 0 bases, J lost 5 bases, and 14 bases lay in between. This CDR3 has 15 amino acids. CDR3 DNA sequence: TGTGCCAGCAGCGTAGATCCGGGATTTGTATATGGCTACACCTTC. Residues: CASSVDPGFVYGYTF.

The chain has TRBV11-1 and TRBJ2-5; D gene uncertain. The CDR3 is 14 residues long. Germline V CDR1 and CDR2: SGHAT, FQDESV (reference sequence). V dropped 3 bases and J dropped 1 base, with 9 bases sitting between them. The CDR3 DNA sequence: TGTGCCAGCAGCTTTTTGGGTTCCCAAGAGACCCAGTACTTC. It is translated as CASSFLGSQETQYF.

This sequence joins TRBV11-2 and TRBJ2-3, with D possibly being TRBD1 or TRBD2 (5 bases each). From germline, CDR1 is SGHAT and CDR2 FQNNGV. CDR3 length equals 15 residues. The V gene lost 5 bases and the J gene lost 0 bases, with 12 bases spanning the gap. The CDR3 DNA sequence: TGTGCCAGCAGCGTTAGAGGGGATAGCACAGATACGCAGTATTTT. Translation: CASSVRGDSTDTQYF.

The chain links TRBV5-1 to TRBJ2-3, with D maybe TRBD1 (6 bases). Germline lookup yields CDR1 SGHRS and CDR2 YFSETQ. V was pared by 5 bases and J by 1 base, with 11 bases between. CDR3 size: 14 residues. The CDR3 nucleotides are TGCGCCAGCAGAAGACAGGTCGGCACAGATACGCAGTATTTT. It codes for CASRRQVGTDTQYF.

This chain links TRBV25-1 with TRBJ2-5; D not resolved. The V end lost 1 base, the J end lost 4 bases, and 10 bases lay between the germline ends. This CDR3 has 14 residues. Per the germline V gene, CDR1 is MGHDK and CDR2 is SYGVNS. The CDR3: CASSEFQGLETQYF. CDR3 sequence (DNA): TGTGCCAGCAGTGAATTTCAAGGGTTAGAGACCCAGTACTTC.

As for this clonotype: Here the CDR3 omits its conserved ending phenylalanine or tryptophan, so a read error is the likely source. No DNA is shown, since the ends of the CDR3 on it are uncertain; the CDR3 is the one TCRdb lists. The V call is TRBV13, the J call TRBJ2-5; the D call in the table, TRBD1, was not verified against the DNA. Germline CDR1 PRHDT, CDR2 FYEKMQ (reference sequence). The CDR3 length equals 10 residues, ends included. This chain's CDR3 is CASSLVGGDR.

This clonotype occurred a few times. The rearrangement links TRBV29-1 to TRBJ2-1, with TRBD1 identical over 7 bases. V was pared by 5 bases and J by 16 bases, with 8 bases of the junction left unmatched. Germline V gene data show CDR1 as SQVTM and CDR2 as ANQGSEA. The length of the CDR3 is 10 residues. CDR3 in DNA: TGCAGCGTTTACGGGCAGGGGGTATTCTTC. This encodes CSVYGQGVFF.

This clonotype occurred once. Germline and junction disagree at one end, which may indicate a read error. This sequence joins TRBV5-5 and TRBJ1-1; no clear D. The CDR3 totals 16 residues. Germline loops: CDR1 SGHKS, CDR2 YYEKEE (reference sequence). DNA of the CDR3: TGCGCCAGCAGCTTGGGGTGGAGCGGGAGGGTCACTGAAGCTTTCTTT. Its protein is CASSLGWSGRVTEAFF.

The chain combines TRBV15 with TRBJ1-2; TRBD1 matches 8 bases. Per germline, CDR1 LNHNV and CDR2 YYDKDF (reference sequence). The CDR3 extends over 15 amino acids. V trimming: 2 bases; J trimming: 2 bases; junction bases outside the gene matches: 4. CDR3 sequence (DNA): TGTGCCACCAGCAGACTCGGACAGGGAAACTATGGCTACACCTTC. Translated, it gives CATSRLGQGNYGYTF. The variable domain in full, completed from reference TRBV15 and TRBJ1-2, reads DAMVIQNPRYQVTQFGKPVTLSCSQTLNHNVMYWYQQKSSQAPKLLFHYYDKDFNNEADTPDNFQSRRPNTSFCFLDIRSPGLGDTAMYLCATSRLGQGNYGYTFGSGTRLTVV.

The rearrangement joins TRBV7-3 to TRBJ2-5, with a possible D match to TRBD1 (6 bases). Germline CDR1 and CDR2: SGHTA and FQGTGA. Trimming pared 1 base from V and 4 bases from J, leaving 16 bases between. This CDR3 spans 16 amino acids. The CDR3 bases are TGTGCCAGCAGCTTAAGCGTCGAGTGGACAGCAGAGACCCAGTACTTC. Translation: CASSLSVEWTAETQYF.

This clonotype was detected ten times or more. CDR3 loop: CASSPLYRGGGQAFF. In nucleotides, the CDR3 is TGTGCCAGCAGTCCCCTCTACAGGGGTGGGGGCCAAGCTTTCTTT. The chain carries TRBV7-9 and TRBJ1-1, with 7 bases matching TRBD1. V was pared by 6 bases and J by 9 bases, with 16 bases of the junction left unmatched. Germline values: CDR1 SEHNR, CDR2 FQNEAQ (reference sequence). The CDR3 has 15 amino acids.

In its sample, this clonotype was seen many times. V is TRBV6-2 or TRBV6-3 and J is TRBJ1-2; no clear D. Trimming took 8 bases from V and 4 from J, leaving 8 bases between them. This CDR3 has 11 residues. The germline CDR1 and CDR2 sequences are MNHEY and SVGEGT. CDR3 sequence reads: CASFSSYGYTF. In nucleotides, the CDR3 is TGTGCCAGCTTTTCGTCCTATGGCTACACCTTC.

This clonotype showed up many times. The chain uses TRBV3-1 and TRBJ1-1; D gene unclear. CDR3 length equals 13 residues. CDR1 is LGHDT, CDR2 YNNKEL, per germline (reference sequence). V was cut by 4 bases and J by 4 bases, with 10 bases left in between. The chain's CDR3 is CASSPRRATEAFF. CDR3 nucleotide sequence: TGTGCCAGCAGCCCGAGGAGGGCCACTGAAGCTTTCTTT.

The V gene is TRBV12-3 or TRBV12-4, the J gene TRBJ2-1, with a weak D call TRBD2 (5 bases). Trimming shortened V by 7 bases and J by 6 bases, and 19 bases separated the two germline ends. The CDR3 is made up of 15 amino acids. The CDR3 DNA is TGTGCCAGCAAGGCGGACTTACTATGGGGCAATGAGCAGTTCTTC. It yields the protein CASKADLLWGNEQFF.

V and J are TRBV4-1 and TRBJ1-1; D is possibly TRBD1 (5 bases). Trimming removed 0 bases from V and 10 bases from J, with 18 bases in between. CDR3 size: 15 residues. Germline lookup yields CDR1 MGHRA and CDR2 YSYEKL. The CDR3 here is CASSQDTGGDRRAFF. For the CDR3, the DNA is TGCGCCAGCAGCCAAGATACCGGGGGGGATCGAAGAGCTTTCTTT.